Listed below are T cell receptor beta chains from one sample, sequenced in a study of T cells in Graves' hyperthyroidism and ophthalmopathy. TCRdb independently ran MiXCR on the multiplex PCR reads; one entry per CDR3 protein. Among 550,000 to 700,000 distinct CDR3 sequences listed, about 15% were seen once. Sequenced sample: blood. The source of these receptors is a woman between 40 and 50 years old with Graves' ophthalmopathy. Both conserved end residues are part of each CDR3.

j_call v_call cdr3_aa
TRBJ1-1 TRBV10-3 CAISESGGQNTEAFF
TRBJ1-1 TRBV20-1 CSARDRAGMNTEAFF
TRBJ2-5 TRBV7-3 CASSFSRDETQYF
TRBJ2-2 TRBV19 CASAEQGAAGELFF
TRBJ2-7 TRBV5-6 CASSLIGVLYEQYF
TRBJ1-3 TRBV12-3/TRBV12-4 CASSMDRVNTIYF
TRBJ2-7 TRBV7-9 CASSVTDWENYEQYF
TRBJ1-1 TRBV6-2/TRBV6-3 CASSSADGGNTEAFF
TRBJ2-2 TRBV14 CASSPGRLGTGELFF
TRBJ2-5 TRBV10-3 CAISAGTSAQETQYF
TRBJ2-1 TRBV6-2/TRBV6-3 CASSFPDARDRGFSDNEQFF
TRBJ1-6 TRBV12-3/TRBV12-4 CASSSWNNSPLHF
TRBJ2-5 TRBV19 CASSMTLWGETQYF
TRBJ2-7 TRBV20-1 CSATPGSRAPYEQYF
TRBJ2-2 TRBV14 CASAERPGTNTGELFF
TRBJ2-7 TRBV4-1 CASSQDSKETYEQYF
TRBJ2-5 TRBV12-3/TRBV12-4 CASSRAGVQETQYF
TRBJ1-1 TRBV3-1 CASSQDVASLNTEAFF
TRBJ2-7 TRBV20-1 CSARDLPSGDEQYF
TRBJ2-5 TRBV20-1 CSARDSLAGGGETQYF
TRBJ2-7 TRBV10-3 CAISGPSGRASYEQYF
TRBJ1-1 TRBV28 CASSYRRWNTEAFF
TRBJ1-5 TRBV6-2/TRBV6-3 CASSFGYGKQPQHF
TRBJ2-5 TRBV20-1 CSAYTSGSWKTQYF
TRBJ2-7 TRBV12-3/TRBV12-4 CASSFGEGLSSYEQYF
TRBJ2-3 TRBV20-1 CSARELWETQYF
TRBJ1-2 TRBV28 CASSLPRGGYTF
TRBJ1-5 TRBV28 CASSFGTANQPQHF
TRBJ1-2 TRBV6-1 CASSEDVSRKRGYTF
TRBJ1-1 TRBV12-3/TRBV12-4 CASRSGQGRLGSTEAFF
TRBJ2-7 TRBV7-8 CASSLGAGTDAPYEQYF
TRBJ2-7 TRBV10-3 CAISESGLAVTYEQYF
TRBJ2-2 TRBV6-1 CASDKLAGGPLGELFF
TRBJ2-5 TRBV10-3 CAIGGSGRQETQYF
TRBJ2-3 TRBV6-5 CASSYSGTSGRDTQYF
TRBJ2-7 TRBV28 CASSLIAGPYEQYF
TRBJ1-2 TRBV19 CASSNPDRERLRGYTF
TRBJ2-2 TRBV6-1 CASSERAGKGTGELFF
TRBJ1-1 TRBV6-2/TRBV6-3 CASGLQGQAFF
TRBJ2-5 TRBV20-1 CSVPRSGPETQYF
TRBJ2-6 TRBV28 CASSPPRGSAGANVLTF
TRBJ2-7 TRBV12-3/TRBV12-4 CASSSWDRVGYEQYF
TRBJ1-1 TRBV28 CASRGAGNTEAFF
TRBJ1-5 TRBV27 CASSPDRETQPQHF
TRBJ1-1 TRBV10-3 CAISGKGQPLNTEAFF
TRBJ2-1 TRBV20-1 CSAREPTPFWVNEQFF
TRBJ2-7 TRBV24-1 CATSDSTPGEQYF
TRBJ2-7 TRBV25-1 CASRKARTHEQYF
TRBJ2-7 TRBV5-1 CADKTSGRGYEQYF
TRBJ2-7 TRBV9 CASSVGRSSYEQYF
TRBJ2-2 TRBV6-2/TRBV6-3 CASGRGHTGELFF